One and the same sample provided the 26 T cell receptor beta chains below, sequenced in a study of T-cell reconstitution after alpha-beta-depleted transplantation in children. Using unique molecular identifiers, the investigators prepared the TCRbeta library. MiXCR, applied by TCRdb to the PCR reads, yields one record per CDR3 protein. Among some 520,000 distinct CDR3 sequences listed, 30% to 35% were seen once. The specimen was PBMCs from the stem cell graft donor, collected from the stem cell graft. These receptors were obtained from a human donor who donated a stem cell graft to a child with aplastic anemia.

The CDR3 region is CAIRDTLNTEAFF. CDR3 DNA sequence: TGTGCCATCAGGGACACTCTAAACACTGAAGCTTTCTTT. The chain carries TRBV10-3 and TRBJ1-1, with a possible D match to TRBD1 (5 bases). V was cut by 6 bases and J by 2 bases, with 10 bases left in between. Germline values: CDR1 ENHRY, CDR2 SYGVKD. The CDR3 length is 13 residues.

This clonotype was counted only a few times. The chain combines TRBV30 with TRBJ2-6; a possible D gene is TRBD2 (6 bases). The germline V gene has CDR1 GTSNPN and CDR2 SVGIG (reference sequence). There are 18 residues in the CDR3. Trimming cost V 0 bases and J 0 bases, with 15 bases left between them. The CDR3 DNA reads TGTGCCTGGAGTGTGGGGGGTGACCCCTCCTCTGGGGCCAACGTCCTGACTTTC. It is translated as CAWSVGGDPSSGANVLTF.

This rearrangement joins TRBV4-3 to TRBJ1-4, with D tentatively TRBD1 (6 bases). This CDR3 spans 18 amino acids. Germline loops: CDR1 LGHNA, CDR2 YSLEER. Between the trimmed V and J ends, which lost 0 bases and 4 bases, there was a span of 18 bases. CDR3 in DNA: TGCGCCAGCAGCCAAGATCGACAGGCGAGAATTCTTAATGAAAAACTGTTTTTT. As protein: CASSQDRQARILNEKLFF.

This chain connects TRBV20-1 to TRBJ1-1; a weak D match, TRBD1 (5 bases). The germline gives CDR1 DFQATT, CDR2 SNEGSKA (reference sequence). The CDR3 extends over 15 amino acids. The DNA of the CDR3 is TGCAGATTAGATGGGGCCGCGGTGAAGAACACTGAAGCTTTCTTT. It codes for CRLDGAAVKNTEAFF.

The chain employs TRBV5-6 and TRBJ2-7; D is possibly TRBD1 or TRBD2 (5 bases each). Trimming cost V 4 bases and J 6 bases, with 11 bases left between them. CDR1 and CDR2 (germline): SGHDT, YYEEEE. There are 12 residues in the CDR3. The CDR3 region is CASSKGPSEQYV. As DNA, the CDR3 is TGTGCCAGCAGCAAGGGACCGAGCGAGCAGTACGTC.

The chain uses TRBV20-1 and TRBJ2-4; possibly TRBD2 for D (6 bases). The V end lost 6 bases, the J end lost 8 bases, and 14 bases lay between the germline ends. The CDR3 has 12 residues. Germline CDR1 DFQATT, CDR2 SNEGSKA (reference sequence). The DNA for the CDR3 is TGCAGTGCCCCCGGGACTCCGGACATTCAGTACTTC. Translating gives CSAPGTPDIQYF.

This chain uses TRBV30 with TRBJ2-1, with D maybe TRBD2 (5 bases). The germline V gene encodes CDR1 GTSNPN and CDR2 SVGIG (reference sequence). CDR3 length: 14 residues. Trimming left V 3 bases short and J 9 bases short, with 18 bases between. The CDR3 region has the DNA TGTGCCTGGAGCCCAGTTGTAGCGCTTGGTGAGCAGTTCTTC. Translating it yields CAWSPVVALGEQFF. Filled out from reference TRBV30 and TRBJ2-1, the complete variable domain reads SQTIHQWPATLVQPVGSPLSLECTVEGTSNPNLYWYRQAAGRGLQLLFYSVGIGQISSEVPQNLSASRPQDRQFILSSKKLLLSDSGFYLCAWSPVVALGEQFFGPGTRLTVL.

This chain connects TRBV7-8 to TRBJ2-7, with 8 bases matching TRBD1. Germline V lookup: CDR1 SGHVS, CDR2 FQNEAQ. J was trimmed by 3 bases and V by 3 bases; bases with no gene match: 7. The CDR3 consists of 15 residues. The CDR3 sequence is CASSFVGQGGYEQYF. CDR3 coding DNA: TGTGCCAGCAGCTTCGTAGGACAGGGCGGCTACGAGCAGTACTTC.

V gene TRBV7-2 combines with J gene TRBJ2-1; maybe TRBD1 (6 bases). V was trimmed by 5 bases and J by 6 bases, leaving 14 bases between them. Per the germline V gene, CDR1 is SGHTA and CDR2 is FQGNSA. This CDR3 has 14 amino acids. CDR3: CASSLGGQPNEQFF. The CDR3 DNA follows: TGTGCCAGCAGCCTTGGGGGACAACCCAATGAGCAGTTCTTC. The whole variable domain, filled in from reference TRBV7-2 and TRBJ2-1, reads GAGVSQSPSNKVTEKGKDVELRCDPISGHTALYWYRQSLGQGLEFLIYFQGNSAPDKSGLPSDRFSAERTGGSVSTLTIQRTQQEDSAVYLCASSLGGQPNEQFFGPGTRLTVL.

The chain is built from TRBV28 and TRBJ1-1; D remains ambiguous. Trimming shortened V by 3 bases and J by 3 bases, and 11 bases separated the two germline ends. Per the germline V gene, CDR1 is MDHEN and CDR2 is SYDVKM. The CDR3 contains 14 residues. The CDR3 sequence is CASSFAQVYTEAFF. The CDR3 DNA is TGTGCCAGCAGTTTTGCGCAGGTATACACTGAAGCTTTCTTT.

This clonotype came up a few times. The chain couples TRBV12-3 or TRBV12-4 to TRBJ1-1; TRBD1 matches 7 bases. J was trimmed by 3 bases and V by 7 bases; bases with no gene match: 8. CDR3 length equals 14 residues. DNA of the CDR3: TGTGCCAGCAACTTGAGGGGGCTGGACACTGAAGCTTTCTTT. Translated: CASNLRGLDTEAFF.

The chain employs TRBV5-6 and TRBJ1-2; unclear D gene. The CDR3 contains 15 residues. The ends were cut back, 0 bases at V and 6 bases at J, with 15 bases in the middle. The germline V gene encodes CDR1 SGHDT and CDR2 YYEEEE. The CDR3 spells CASSLGPSVFNGYTF. The CDR3 DNA sequence: TGTGCCAGCAGCTTGGGGCCGAGCGTATTCAATGGCTACACCTTC. The variable domain in full, completed from reference TRBV5-6 and TRBJ1-2, reads DAGVTQSPTHLIKTRGQQVTLRCSPKSGHDTVSWYQQALGQGPQFIFQYYEEEERQRGNFPDRFSGHQFPNYSSELNVNALLLGDSALYLCASSLGPSVFNGYTFGSGTRLTVV.

The CDR3 DNA reads TGTGCCAGCAGCTTAAGGGTTGCAACTAATGAAAAACTGTTTTTT. It specifies CASSLRVATNEKLFF. The genes are TRBV7-2 and TRBJ1-4; D remains unclear. The germline V gene has CDR1 SGHTA and CDR2 FQGNSA. The CDR3 consists of 15 residues. The V end was cut by 2 bases, the J end by 0 bases, with 7 bases between.

The J gene is TRBJ2-5, the V gene TRBV20-1; TRBD2 matches 9 bases. CDR1 and CDR2 from the germline V gene are DFQATT and SNEGSKA (reference sequence). Unmatched junction bases numbered 4, after V lost 0 bases and J lost 5 bases. This CDR3 has 14 residues. CDR3 coding DNA: TGCAGTGCTAGAGACGGGACTAGCCTCGAGACCCAGTACTTC. The encoded protein is CSARDGTSLETQYF.

The chain is built from TRBV6-2 or TRBV6-3 and TRBJ1-5; 7 nucleotides agree with TRBD1. CDR1 and CDR2 (germline): MNHEY, SVGEGT. The trim removed 6 bases at V and 3 bases at J, leaving 8 bases unmatched. The CDR3 runs to 15 residues. CDR3 coding DNA: TGTGCCAGCAGCCGCCTGACAGGGATCAATCAGCCCCAGCATTTT. This sequence encodes CASSRLTGINQPQHF.

The V and J genes are TRBV29-1 and TRBJ2-1, with TRBD2 identical over 12 bases. The germline CDR1 and CDR2 sequences are SQVTM and ANQGSEA. The CDR3 runs 13 residues. After removal of 4 bases from V and 9 bases from J, the junction contained 4 bases not matched to a gene. This CDR3 is CSVGLAGGGEQFF. DNA for the CDR3: TGCAGCGTTGGTCTAGCGGGAGGGGGTGAGCAGTTCTTC.

The genes are TRBV6-1 and TRBJ1-6, with 9 bases fitting TRBD1. The CDR3 is 15 amino acids. J was trimmed by 6 bases and V by 7 bases; bases with no gene match: 7. CDR1 and CDR2 (germline): MNHNS, SASEGT. This CDR3 reads CASNFGQGSNSPLHF. The CDR3 DNA sequence: TGTGCCAGCAACTTCGGACAGGGGAGTAATTCACCCCTCCACTTT.

The chain combines TRBV28 with TRBJ2-5; the match to TRBD2 covers 11 bases. The V gene end was trimmed by 3 bases and the J gene end by 5 bases; junction bases not matched to a gene: 2. Germline CDR1 MDHEN, CDR2 SYDVKM. The CDR3 sequence is 14 residues long. The CDR3 nucleotides read TGTGCCAGCAGTTTGTCTAGCGGGAGGGAGACCCAGTACTTC. Amino acid sequence: CASSLSSGRETQYF. The full variable domain, with the rest looked up from reference TRBV28 and TRBJ2-5, is DVKVTQSSRYLVKRTGEKVFLECVQDMDHENMFWYRQDPGLGLRLIYFSYDVKMKEKGDIPEGYSVSREKKERFSLILESASTNQTSMYLCASSLSSGRETQYFGPGTRLLVL.

The chain combines TRBV12-3 or TRBV12-4 with TRBJ1-1; TRBD1 aligns across 8 bases. This CDR3 comprises 14 residues. J gave up 1 base and V 5 bases, and 3 bases lay outside the gene matches. CDR3 protein: CASSQTGANTEAFF. In DNA, the CDR3 is TGTGCCAGCAGTCAGACAGGGGCGAACACTGAAGCTTTCTTT.

The rearrangement joins TRBV5-6 to TRBJ2-1; D may be TRBD2 (5 bases). CDR1 is SGHDT, CDR2 YYEEEE, per germline. There are 15 residues in the CDR3. Between the trimmed V and J ends, which lost 8 bases and 0 bases, there was a span of 15 bases. CDR3 nucleotides: TGTGCCAGTATCCCGAGGGTTGTCTCCTACAATGAGCAGTTCTTC. It is translated as CASIPRVVSYNEQFF.

The V gene is TRBV7-2, the J gene TRBJ2-5; unclear D gene. Trimming removed 3 bases from V and 5 bases from J, with 10 bases in between. The CDR3 covers 13 residues. Germline V gene data show CDR1 as SGHTA and CDR2 as FQGNSA. The CDR3 is CASSFGPWETQYF. The CDR3 DNA sequence: TGTGCCAGCAGCTTCGGCCCATGGGAGACCCAGTACTTC. Using reference TRBV7-2 and TRBJ2-5 for the parts outside the CDR3, the full variable domain is GAGVSQSPSNKVTEKGKDVELRCDPISGHTALYWYRQSLGQGLEFLIYFQGNSAPDKSGLPSDRFSAERTGGSVSTLTIQRTQQEDSAVYLCASSFGPWETQYFGPGTRLLVL.

This clonotype was recorded a few times. The chain carries TRBV20-1 and TRBJ2-1, with D possibly TRBD2 on 5 matching bases. This CDR3 has 14 amino acids. Germline V CDR1 and CDR2: DFQATT, SNEGSKA (reference sequence). Trimming removed 4 bases from V and 4 bases from J, with 14 bases in between. The CDR3 reads CSAIGSSPYNEQFF. In DNA, the CDR3 is TGCAGTGCTATAGGGAGTAGCCCTTACAATGAGCAGTTCTTC.

This clonotype was observed a single time. At one of its ends the junction is not consistent with the germline gene, which may arise from a read error. J is TRBJ1-1 and V is TRBV20-1; 7 nucleotides agree with TRBD1. Germline loops: CDR1 DFQATT, CDR2 SNEGSKA (reference sequence). The CDR3 runs 12 residues. CDR3 region: CSARDPPTGPVF. For the CDR3, the DNA is TGCAGTGCTAGAGATCCCCCGACAGGGCCCGTCTTT.

The chain has TRBV6-5 and TRBJ2-7, with D possibly being TRBD2 (5 bases). The CDR3 spans 16 residues. V was pared by 0 bases and J by 0 bases, with 12 bases between. From germline, CDR1 is MNHEY and CDR2 SVGAGI. CDR3 nucleotides: TGTGCCAGCAGTTACTCGGGCTCGGGAAACTCCTACGAGCAGTACTTC. Amino acid sequence: CASSYSGSGNSYEQYF.

In the case of this clonotype: Compared with germline, one end of the junction differs, possibly owing to a read error. This chain connects TRBV28 to TRBJ1-5; no definite D call. This CDR3 comprises 13 residues. Germline lookup yields CDR1 MDHEN and CDR2 SYDVKM. In DNA, the CDR3 is TGTGCCAGCAGTGCCCTGAGCATTCAGCCCCAGCATTTT. Translated, it gives CASSALSIQPQHF.

The J gene is TRBJ2-2, the V gene TRBV5-5, with 8 nucleotides matching TRBD2. The CDR3 spans 16 residues. Germline values: CDR1 SGHKS, CDR2 YYEKEE (reference sequence). V shed 5 bases and J 5 bases; nucleotides not matched to a gene: 11. The CDR3 DNA reads TGTGCCAGCAGGCCCCCGGGAGGGCTGTGGACCGGGGAGCTGTTTTTT. It yields the protein CASRPPGGLWTGELFF.